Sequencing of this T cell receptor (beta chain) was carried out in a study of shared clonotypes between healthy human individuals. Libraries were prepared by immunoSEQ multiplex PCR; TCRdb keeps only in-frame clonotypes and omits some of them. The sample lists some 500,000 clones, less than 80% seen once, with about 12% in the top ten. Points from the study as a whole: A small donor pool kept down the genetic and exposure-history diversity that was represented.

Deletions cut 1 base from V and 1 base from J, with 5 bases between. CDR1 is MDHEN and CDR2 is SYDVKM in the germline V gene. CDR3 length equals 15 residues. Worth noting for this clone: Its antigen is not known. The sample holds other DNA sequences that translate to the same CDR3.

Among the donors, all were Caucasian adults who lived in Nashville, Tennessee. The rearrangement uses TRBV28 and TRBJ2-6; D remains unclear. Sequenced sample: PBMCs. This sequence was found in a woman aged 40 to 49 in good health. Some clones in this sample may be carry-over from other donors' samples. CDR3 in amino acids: CASSLSGSGANVLTF. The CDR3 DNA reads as TGTGCCAGCAGTTTATCCGGTTCTGGGGCCAACGTCCTGACTTTC.